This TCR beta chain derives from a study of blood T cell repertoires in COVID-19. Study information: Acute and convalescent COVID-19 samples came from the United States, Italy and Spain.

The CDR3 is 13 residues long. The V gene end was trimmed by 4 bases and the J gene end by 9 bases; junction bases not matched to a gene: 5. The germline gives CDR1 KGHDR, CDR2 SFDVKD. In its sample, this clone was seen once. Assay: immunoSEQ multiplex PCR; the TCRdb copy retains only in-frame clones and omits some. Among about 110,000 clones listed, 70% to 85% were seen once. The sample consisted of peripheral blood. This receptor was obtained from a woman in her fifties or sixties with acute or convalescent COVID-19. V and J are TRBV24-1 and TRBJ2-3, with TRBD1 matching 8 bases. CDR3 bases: TGTGCCACCAGTGAGGTGGACAGGGACACGCAGTATTTT. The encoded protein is CATSEVDRDTQYF.